The 26 T cell receptor beta chains below were found in one sample sequenced in a study of cytomegalovirus exposure and HLA in healthy donors. The PCR was carried out with 60 Vbeta primers and 13 Jbeta primers. Using immunoSEQ multiplex PCR, the repertoire was profiled, and TCRdb retains in-frame clones only, with some absent. Its clone listing holds 55,000 to 85,000 clones. Specimen: PBMCs. These receptors were collected from a woman in her twenties or thirties in good health and CMV-seronegative.

The chain combines TRBV11-2 with TRBJ2-1; 11 nucleotides line up with TRBD1. The CDR3 consists of 15 residues. V lost 5 bases and J lost 3; bases outside the gene matches: 3. CDR1 SGHAT and CDR2 FQNNGV come from the germline V gene. CDR3: CASSGGTGGYNEQFF. CDR3 sequence (DNA): TGTGCCAGCAGCGGGGGGACAGGGGGCTACAATGAGCAGTTCTTC.

The CDR3 DNA reads as TGTGCCAGCAGTTTAATGGGGGCAGAGACCCAGTACTTC. This sequence encodes CASSLMGAETQYF. The chain carries TRBV27 and TRBJ2-5; D is possibly TRBD1 (6 bases). The CDR3 sequence is 13 residues long. Germline CDR1 MNHEY, CDR2 SMNVEV (reference sequence). Trimming cost V 2 bases and J 4 bases, with 8 bases left between them.

This chain uses TRBV28 with TRBJ1-5, with D unresolved. Trimming stripped 6 bases from V and 3 bases from J, with 21 bases between. Germline loops: CDR1 MDHEN, CDR2 SYDVKM. The CDR3 is 17 residues long. The CDR3 DNA is TGTGCCAGCAGCCCGCCGAGGTACGACGGTCACAATCAGCCCCAGCATTTT. Translated: CASSPPRYDGHNQPQHF.

The genes are TRBV6-1 and TRBJ1-1, with D maybe TRBD1 (5 bases). V lost 8 bases, J lost 3 bases, and 16 bases lay in between. Germline CDR1 reads MNHNS; CDR2 reads SASEGT. There are 14 residues in the CDR3. Written as DNA, the CDR3 is TGTGCCAGCGGGGCAGGGTGGAAAGACACTGAAGCTTTCTTT. Its translation is CASGAGWKDTEAFF.

In DNA, the CDR3 is TGTGCCAGCAGCCAAGGAGGTGGCGGGGGGGCAGATACGCAGTATTTT. It translates to CASSQGGGGGADTQYF. The chain has TRBV4-2 and TRBJ2-3, with 9 bases aligning to TRBD2. CDR1 is LGHNA and CDR2 is YNFKEQ in the germline V gene. The CDR3 consists of 16 residues. The junction had 6 bases not matched to a gene; V was cut back by 1 base and J by 4 bases.

This chain joins TRBV6-1 and TRBJ1-5; the D gene is possibly TRBD1 (6 bases). The V gene's germline CDR1 is MNHNS and CDR2 SASEGT. This CDR3 comprises 14 residues. The V gene lost 7 bases and the J gene lost 7 bases, with 17 bases spanning the gap. The CDR3 nucleotides are TGTGCCAGCACAGAGGGACAAAACAAACAGCCCCAGCATTTT. Its protein product is CASTEGQNKQPQHF.

The chain carries TRBV11-2 and TRBJ2-7; 8 nucleotides align to TRBD2. This CDR3 is 14 amino acids long. V was pared by 7 bases and J by 5 bases, with 10 bases of the junction left unmatched. Germline V gene data show CDR1 as SGHAT and CDR2 as FQNNGV. The CDR3 coding sequence is TGTGCCAGCACCCCGGGGGGGATGATCCACGAGCAGTACTTC. The encoded protein is CASTPGGMIHEQYF.

The V gene is TRBV5-1, the J gene TRBJ2-5; 11 bases line up with TRBD1. The germline V gene encodes CDR1 SGHRS and CDR2 YFSETQ. The J segment lost 2 bases and the V segment lost 5 bases, leaving 5 bases of the junction unmatched. The length of the CDR3 is 15 residues. The CDR3 DNA reads as TGCGCCAGCAGACCGGGACAGGGGGTGCAAGAGACCCAGTACTTC. As protein: CASRPGQGVQETQYF.

V is TRBV6-5 and J is TRBJ2-1; a weak D match, TRBD2 (5 bases). Deletions cut 0 bases from V and 0 bases from J, with 9 bases between. CDR3 length equals 16 residues. Looked up from germline, CDR1 is MNHEY and CDR2 is SVGAGI. CDR3 nucleotide sequence: TGTGCCAGCAGTTACTCGTCGGGGTTCTCCTACAATGAGCAGTTCTTC. Translated, it gives CASSYSSGFSYNEQFF.

The rearrangement joins TRBV28 to TRBJ1-6; no definite D call. Trimming took off 5 bases at V and 7 bases at J, with 6 bases between the two ends. Germline lookup yields CDR1 MDHEN and CDR2 SYDVKM. This CDR3 spans 12 amino acids. This CDR3 reads CASSPGNSPLHF. The CDR3, as DNA: TGTGCCAGCAGTCCGGGGAATTCACCCCTCCACTTT.

The rearrangement links TRBV4-1 to TRBJ2-1; 11 bases are a match to TRBD2. V lost 3 bases and J lost 7; bases outside the gene matches: 5. The CDR3 consists of 15 residues. Germline V gene sequence: CDR1 MGHRA, CDR2 YSYEKL. CDR3 nucleotides: TGCGCCAGCAGCCATTTAGCGGGAGGGAGGAATGAGCAGTTCTTC. Translating gives CASSHLAGGRNEQFF.

V is TRBV4-3 and J is TRBJ1-2; no firm D call. Trimming cost V 0 bases and J 4 bases, with 18 bases left between them. CDR1 is LGHNA, CDR2 YSLEER, per germline. The CDR3 contains 17 residues. CDR3 sequence (DNA): TGCGCCAGCAGCCAAGATAGCGGCAGGTCCCCCTTCTATGGCTACACCTTC. Protein product: CASSQDSGRSPFYGYTF.

CDR3 sequence (DNA): TGTGCCAGCAGTTTAGGGGCTTCCTACGAGCAGTACTTC. It encodes CASSLGASYEQYF. V gene TRBV27 combines with J gene TRBJ2-7, with a possible D match to TRBD1 (5 bases). This CDR3 contains 13 residues. V dropped 2 bases and J dropped 1 base, with 6 bases sitting between them. The germline V gene encodes CDR1 MNHEY and CDR2 SMNVEV (reference sequence).

The rearrangement joins TRBV10-3 to TRBJ1-2; 9 bases fit TRBD1. Germline trimming cut 5 bases from V and 8 bases from J; bases unmatched to any gene: 6. The CDR3 extends over 13 amino acids. Germline assignment: CDR1 ENHRY and CDR2 SYGVKD. The CDR3 region is CAISPGTGNGYTF. CDR3 sequence (DNA): TGTGCCATCAGTCCCGGGACAGGGAACGGCTACACCTTC.

The J gene is TRBJ2-7, the V gene TRBV6-5; D ambiguous. Germline V gene data show CDR1 as MNHEY and CDR2 as SVGAGI. Trimming took 8 bases from V and 6 from J, leaving 14 bases between them. The CDR3 covers 12 residues. The CDR3 is CASWQSSAEQYF. In DNA form, the CDR3 reads TGTGCCAGCTGGCAATCTAGTGCCGAGCAGTACTTC.

J is TRBJ1-6 and V is TRBV6-5, with TRBD1 as a possible D gene (6 bases). CDR1 is MNHEY and CDR2 is SVGAGI in the germline V gene. Trimming stripped 2 bases from V and 4 bases from J, with 12 bases between. CDR3 length equals 16 residues. The CDR3: CASSYDRQGYNSPLHF. DNA for the CDR3: TGTGCCAGCAGTTACGACCGCCAGGGGTATAATTCACCCCTCCACTTT.

The J gene is TRBJ2-3, the V gene TRBV29-1; 9 bases agree with TRBD2. Germline values: CDR1 SQVTM, CDR2 ANQGSEA. The CDR3 runs to 14 residues. The J segment lost 5 bases and the V segment lost 3 bases, leaving 6 bases of the junction unmatched. The DNA for the CDR3 is TGCAGCGTTGACAGCGGGGGGCCTCTAGATACGCAGTATTTT. Translation: CSVDSGGPLDTQYF.

The rearrangement links TRBV6-6 to TRBJ2-1; D may be TRBD2 (5 bases). Trimming cost V 4 bases and J 14 bases, with 12 bases left between them. The CDR3 runs 11 residues. Germline V gene lookup returns CDR1 MNHNY and CDR2 SVGAGI (reference sequence). The CDR3 loop reads CASSFTGSKFF. In nucleotides, the CDR3 is TGTGCCAGCAGTTTCACGGGGTCAAAGTTCTTC.

The chain links TRBV9 to TRBJ1-4, with TRBD1 matching over 8 bases. The CDR3 contains 15 residues. Germline V lookup: CDR1 SGDLS, CDR2 YYNGEE. Trimming cost V 4 bases and J 5 bases; bases outside gene matches: 7. The CDR3 loop reads CASSPTGGKNEKLFF. In nucleotides, the CDR3 is TGTGCCAGCAGCCCTACAGGGGGGAAGAATGAAAAACTGTTTTTT.

The chain couples TRBV6-1 to TRBJ1-5; 7 bases are a match to TRBD1. The CDR3 spans 16 residues. J lost 5 bases, V lost 2 bases, and 9 bases had no gene match. The germline CDR1 and CDR2 sequences are MNHNS and SASEGT. CDR3 in amino acids: CASSEWLGRGDQPQHF. The DNA of the CDR3 is TGTGCCAGCAGTGAATGGTTGGGCAGGGGGGATCAGCCCCAGCATTTT.

The chain employs TRBV6-6 and TRBJ2-1; possible D gene TRBD2, 5 bases. The germline CDR1 and CDR2 sequences are MNHNY and SVGAGI (reference sequence). The V end was cut by 2 bases, the J end by 2 bases, with 10 bases between. CDR3 length equals 15 residues. The DNA of the CDR3 is TGTGCCAGCAGTTACGGACCCGGGACCTACAATGAGCAGTTCTTC. Encoded protein: CASSYGPGTYNEQFF.

This chain joins TRBV7-2 and TRBJ1-2; D remains ambiguous. CDR1 is SGHTA and CDR2 is FQGNSA in the germline V gene. Trimming took off 5 bases at V and 2 bases at J, with 12 bases between the two ends. There are 14 residues in the CDR3. The CDR3 is CASSPAGGNYGYTF. The CDR3 DNA sequence: TGTGCCAGCAGCCCCGCGGGAGGGAACTATGGCTACACCTTC.

The chain uses TRBV7-2 and TRBJ2-2; TRBD2 aligns across 13 bases. J lost 5 bases, V lost 3 bases, and 6 bases had no gene match. The CDR3 runs 17 residues. Germline V CDR1 and CDR2: SGHTA, FQGNSA. This CDR3 is CASSFRTSGGGTGELFF. The CDR3 nucleotides are TGTGCCAGCAGCTTCCGGACTAGCGGGGGTGGAACCGGGGAGCTGTTTTTT.

This chain joins TRBV19 and TRBJ2-7; D is possibly TRBD1 (6 bases). This CDR3 spans 16 amino acids. Germline V gene data show CDR1 as LNHDA and CDR2 as SQIVND (reference sequence). V gave up 3 bases and J gave up 3 bases, with 18 bases separating them. CDR3 in DNA: TGTGCCAGTAGTATGTCCCAGGGGTGGAGAGTCTACGAGCAGTACTTC. It specifies CASSMSQGWRVYEQYF.

V and J are TRBV30 and TRBJ1-2, with a tentative D call TRBD1 (6 bases). The V gene lost 3 bases and the J gene lost 7 bases, with 15 bases spanning the gap. The CDR3 has 13 amino acids. Germline assignment: CDR1 GTSNPN and CDR2 SVGIG (reference sequence). The CDR3 DNA follows: TGTGCCTGGAGCATGGGGGCGTTGGGTGGCTACACCTTC. Translated: CAWSMGALGGYTF.

The rearrangement uses TRBV4-2 and TRBJ1-5; weak D call: TRBD1 (5 bases). The CDR3 has 16 amino acids. CDR1 and CDR2 (germline): LGHNA, YNFKEQ. Trimming left V 0 bases short and J 5 bases short, with 14 bases between. CDR3 amino acids: CASSQEGRDSHQPQHF. The DNA of the CDR3 is TGTGCCAGCAGCCAAGAAGGCAGGGACTCACATCAGCCCCAGCATTTT.